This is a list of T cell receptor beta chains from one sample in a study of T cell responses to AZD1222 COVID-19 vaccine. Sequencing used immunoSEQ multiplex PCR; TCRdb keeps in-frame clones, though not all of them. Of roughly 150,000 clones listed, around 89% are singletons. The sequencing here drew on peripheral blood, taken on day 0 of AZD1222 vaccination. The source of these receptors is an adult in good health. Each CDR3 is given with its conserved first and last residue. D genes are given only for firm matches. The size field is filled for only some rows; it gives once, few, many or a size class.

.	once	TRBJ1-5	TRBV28	CASRPDRRNQPQHF	TGTGCCAGCAGACCTGACAGGCGAAATCAGCCCCAGCATTTT
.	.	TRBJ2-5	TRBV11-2	CASSLGLFQETQYF	TGTGCCAGCAGCTTGGGACTTTTCCAAGAGACCCAGTACTTC
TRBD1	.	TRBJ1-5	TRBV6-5	CASSLQGGQPQHF	TGTGCCAGCAGTCTGCAGGGGGGTCAGCCCCAGCATTTT
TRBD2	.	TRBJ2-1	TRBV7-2	CASSLSPLAGLAGNEQFF	TGTGCCAGCAGCTTATCCCCCTTGGCGGGACTAGCTGGCAATGAGCAGTTCTTC
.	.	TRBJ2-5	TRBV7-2	CASRQTGLPQETQYF	TGTGCCAGCAGACAGACAGGTCTACCCCAAGAGACCCAGTACTTC
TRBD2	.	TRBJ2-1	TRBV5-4	CASSPRGLAGVVNEQFF	TGTGCCAGCAGCCCTAGGGGACTAGCGGGAGTCGTTAATGAGCAGTTCTTC
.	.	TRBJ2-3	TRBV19	CASSSPSDYTDTQYF	TGTGCCAGTAGTTCTCCTAGCGATTATACAGATACGCAGTATTTT
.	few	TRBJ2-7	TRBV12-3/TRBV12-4	CASSPSYEQYF	TGTGCCAGCAGCCCCTCCTACGAGCAGTACTTC
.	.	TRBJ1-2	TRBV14	CASSQELYSPYGYTF	TGTGCCAGCAGCCAAGAACTTTACAGCCCCTATGGCTACACCTTC
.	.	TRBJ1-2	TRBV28	CASSSPAGNYGYTF	TGTGCCAGCAGTTCCCCCGCAGGAAACTATGGCTACACCTTC